The clone carrying this TCR beta chain was seen just once. Its antigen remains unidentified. Profiling relied on immunoSEQ multiplex PCR, and the TCRdb table lists in-frame clones only, not all of them. The repertoire holds about 280,000 clones, more than 75% seen once, with around 3% in the top ten. Germline lookup yields CDR1 SGHRS and CDR2 YFSETQ. Trimming took off 5 bases at V and 1 base at J, with 12 bases between the two ends. The CDR3 totals 15 residues. Noted treatment: roughly 20 received Ad26.COV2.S at low or high dose, single or two shots; about 5 received placebo; per-sample allocation not given. Repertoires come from day 63 after the first vaccine or placebo injection. The vaccine delivered Wuhan-strain SARS-CoV-2 spike through an Ad26 vector. This sample was included in a study of Ad26.COV2.S vaccination and SARS-CoV-2 variants. Whole-study results and caveats: Total responses of T cells may have been underestimated by the analyses of TCR breadth and depth. Placebo recipients had lower spike-specific TCR breadth than vaccine recipients.

The material sequenced was peripheral blood, taken in a trial of Ad26.COV2.S vaccine versus placebo. V and J are TRBV5-1 and TRBJ2-2; D is uncertain. This receptor was obtained from a person between 18 and 65 years old who received the Ad26.COV2.S COVID-19 vaccine or a placebo. CDR3 sequence: CASSGILGNTGELFF. CDR3 DNA sequence: TGCGCCAGCAGTGGGATATTGGGGAACACCGGGGAGCTGTTTTTT.